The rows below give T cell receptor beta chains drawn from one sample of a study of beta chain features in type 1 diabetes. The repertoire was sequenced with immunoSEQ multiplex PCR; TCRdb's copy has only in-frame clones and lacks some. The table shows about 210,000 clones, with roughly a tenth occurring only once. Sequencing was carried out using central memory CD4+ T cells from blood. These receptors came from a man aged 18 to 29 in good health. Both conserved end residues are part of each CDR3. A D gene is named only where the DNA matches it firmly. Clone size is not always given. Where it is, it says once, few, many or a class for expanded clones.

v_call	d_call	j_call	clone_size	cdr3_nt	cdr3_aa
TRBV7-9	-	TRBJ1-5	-	TGTGCCAGCAGCCCCAAGGGCAATCAGCCCCAGCATTTT	CASSPKGNQPQHF
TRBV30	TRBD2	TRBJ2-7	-	TGTGCCTGGAGCCCGGGGACTAGCGGCTTCTACGAGCAGTACTTC	CAWSPGTSGFYEQYF
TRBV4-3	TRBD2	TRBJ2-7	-	TGCGCCAGCAGCCATTTGCGGGAGGGCCTTCGCTACGAGCAGTACTTC	CASSHLREGLRYEQYF
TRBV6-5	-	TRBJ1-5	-	TGTGCCATCTCGACTGACAGATCCTATCAGCCCCAGCATTTT	CAISTDRSYQPQHF
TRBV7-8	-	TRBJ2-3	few	TGTGCCAGCAGCTTATGGGCTAGCGGCACAGATACGCAGTATTTT	CASSLWASGTDTQYF
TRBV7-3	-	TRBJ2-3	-	TGTGCCAGCAGCTTAGGAGTGGGGACCACAGATACGCAGTATTTT	CASSLGVGTTDTQYF
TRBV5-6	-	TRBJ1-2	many	TGTGCCAGCAGCTTCATCACAGGGGGCTACACCTTC	CASSFITGGYTF
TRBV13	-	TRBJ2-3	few	TGTGCCAGCAGCTTTGCCGGAGCGGCAGATACGCAGTATTTT	CASSFAGAADTQYF
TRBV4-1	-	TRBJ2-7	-	TGCGCCAGCAGCCAGCCCCTGGAGGGCAGGGGACGCTACGAGCAGTACTTC	CASSQPLEGRGRYEQYF
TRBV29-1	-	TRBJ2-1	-	TGCAGCTTTGTGTGGGGCGGTGAGCAGTTCTTC	CSFVWGGEQFF
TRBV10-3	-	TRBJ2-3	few	TGTGCCATCAGTGTCCAAGGCCCAGCGGGCACAGATACGCAGTATTTT	CAISVQGPAGTDTQYF
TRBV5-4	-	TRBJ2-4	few	TGTGCCAGCAGCTTATCGGACCAGGATGGCATTCAGTACTTC	CASSLSDQDGIQYF
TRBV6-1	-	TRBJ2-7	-	TGTGCCAGCACTACCGGGACCGACCCTACGCAGCAGTACTTC	CASTTGTDPTQQYF
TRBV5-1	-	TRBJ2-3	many	TGCGCCAGCAGCTTGGCCGGGGACCCCAAGGATACGCAGTATTTT	CASSLAGDPKDTQYF
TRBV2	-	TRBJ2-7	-	TGTGCCAGCAGTGCCGGGAGCCACGAGCAGTACTTC	CASSAGSHEQYF
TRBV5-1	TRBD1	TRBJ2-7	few	TGCGCCAGCAGCTTCTACGACAGGGCCCTTAGCTCCTACGAGCAGTACTTC	CASSFYDRALSSYEQYF
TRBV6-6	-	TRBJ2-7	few	TGTGCCAGCAGACAAGCACTAGAAGGCGAGCAGTACTTC	CASRQALEGEQYF
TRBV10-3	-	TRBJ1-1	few	TGTGCCATCAGTGATCGGCCACAGGCTACGAACACTGAAGCTTTCTTT	CAISDRPQATNTEAFF
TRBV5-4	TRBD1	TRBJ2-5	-	TGTGCCAGCAGCTTGGGGACAGGCCAAGAGACCCAGTACTTC	CASSLGTGQETQYF
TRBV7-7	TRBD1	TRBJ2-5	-	TGTGCTAGCAGCGTGGGACAGGACCAAGAGACCCAGTACTTC	CASSVGQDQETQYF
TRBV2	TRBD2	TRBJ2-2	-	TGTGCCAGCAGAGGGACTAGCGGATTCACCGGGGAGCTGTTTTTT	CASRGTSGFTGELFF